This T cell receptor (beta chain) was identified during a study of graft-versus-host responses after intestinal transplantation. Across the whole study: Anti-thymocyte globulin induction, then tacrolimus and steroids for two to four years, went to all recipients.

This clone was recorded a few times. The antigen is unknown. TCRdb's table, derived via immunoSEQ multiplex PCR, lists solely in-frame clones and lacks some. The table has over 100,000 clones, roughly 84% seen once. Germline-derived CDR1 and CDR2 are KGHSH and LQKENI. V was cut by 3 bases and J by 8 bases, with 8 bases left in between. The CDR3 runs 12 residues. Study-wide results and caveats: Researchers found GvH clones in recipient marrow, and some showed up first in ileum or blood. When patients had graft-donor T cell macrochimerism, their allografts held high graft-versus-host to host-versus-graft clonal ratios. Peak GvH clone levels in circulation were associated with early post-transplant HvG declines.

Material: unstimulated CD4+ T cells sorted from spleen or lymph node cells, obtained before intestinal transplant. V gene TRBV18 combines with J gene TRBJ2-4, with a possible D match to TRBD1 (5 bases). This clonotype was obtained from a human donor who received an intestinal transplant. Here the CDR3 DNA reads TGTGCCAGCTCACCCGACAGAGACATTCAGTACTTC. This codes for CASSPDRDIQYF. The whole variable domain, filled in from reference TRBV18 and TRBJ2-4, reads NAGVMQNPRHLVRRRGQEARLRCSPMKGHSHVYWYRQLPEEGLKFMVYLQKENIIDESGMPKERFSAEFPKEGPSILRIQQVVRGDSAAYFCASSPDRDIQYFGAGTRLSVL.